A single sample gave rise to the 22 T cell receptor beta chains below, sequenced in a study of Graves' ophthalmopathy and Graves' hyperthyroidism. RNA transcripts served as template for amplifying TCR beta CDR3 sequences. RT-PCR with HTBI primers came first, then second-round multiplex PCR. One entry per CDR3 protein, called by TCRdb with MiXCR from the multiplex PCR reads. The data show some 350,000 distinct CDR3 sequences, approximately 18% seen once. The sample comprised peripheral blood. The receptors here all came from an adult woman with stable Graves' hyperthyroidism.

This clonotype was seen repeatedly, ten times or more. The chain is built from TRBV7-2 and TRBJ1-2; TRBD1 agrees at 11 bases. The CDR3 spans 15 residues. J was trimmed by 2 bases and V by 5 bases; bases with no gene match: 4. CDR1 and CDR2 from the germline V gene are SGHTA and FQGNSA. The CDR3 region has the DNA TGTGCCAGCAGCGTGGACAGGGGGCGCAACTATGGCTACACCTTC. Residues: CASSVDRGRNYGYTF.

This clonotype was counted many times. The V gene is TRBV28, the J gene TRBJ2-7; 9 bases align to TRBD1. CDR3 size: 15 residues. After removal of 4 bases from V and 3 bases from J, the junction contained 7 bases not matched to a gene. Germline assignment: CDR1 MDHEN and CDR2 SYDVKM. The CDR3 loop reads CASSSSGTGNYEQYF. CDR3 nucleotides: TGTGCCAGCAGTTCCTCCGGGACAGGGAACTACGAGCAGTACTTC.

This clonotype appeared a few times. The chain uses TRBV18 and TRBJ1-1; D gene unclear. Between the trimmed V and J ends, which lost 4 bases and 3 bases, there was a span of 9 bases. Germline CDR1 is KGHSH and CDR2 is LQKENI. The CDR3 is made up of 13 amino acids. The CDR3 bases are TGTGCCAGCTCACACCCTAGGGACACTGAAGCTTTCTTT. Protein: CASSHPRDTEAFF.

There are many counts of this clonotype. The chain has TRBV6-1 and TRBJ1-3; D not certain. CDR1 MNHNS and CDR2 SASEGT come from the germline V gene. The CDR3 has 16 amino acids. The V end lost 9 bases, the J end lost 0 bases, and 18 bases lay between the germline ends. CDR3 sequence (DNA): TGTGCCAGTAGCATCGCGGGCAAGAGCTCTGGAAACACCATATATTTT. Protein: CASSIAGKSSGNTIYF.

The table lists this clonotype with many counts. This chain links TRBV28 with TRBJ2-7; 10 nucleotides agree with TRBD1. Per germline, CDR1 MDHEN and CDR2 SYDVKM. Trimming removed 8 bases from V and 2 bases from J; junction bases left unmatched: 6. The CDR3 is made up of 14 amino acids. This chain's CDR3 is CASGRGTGAYEQYF. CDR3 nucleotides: TGTGCCAGCGGGCGGGGGACAGGGGCCTACGAGCAGTACTTC.

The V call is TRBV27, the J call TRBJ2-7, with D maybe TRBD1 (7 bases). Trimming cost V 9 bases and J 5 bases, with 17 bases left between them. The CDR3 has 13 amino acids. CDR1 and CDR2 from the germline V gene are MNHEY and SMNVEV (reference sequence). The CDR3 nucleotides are TGTGCCAGTAGACAGGGCCCGGGGGACGAGCAGTACTTC. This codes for CASRQGPGDEQYF.

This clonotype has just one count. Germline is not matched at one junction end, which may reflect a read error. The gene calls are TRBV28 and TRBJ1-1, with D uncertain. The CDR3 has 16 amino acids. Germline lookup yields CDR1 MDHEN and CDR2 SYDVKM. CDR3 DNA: TGTGCCAGCAGTTTTGGGTTCGGGGAGATGAACACTGATGCTTTCTTT. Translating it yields CASSFGFGEMNTDAFF.

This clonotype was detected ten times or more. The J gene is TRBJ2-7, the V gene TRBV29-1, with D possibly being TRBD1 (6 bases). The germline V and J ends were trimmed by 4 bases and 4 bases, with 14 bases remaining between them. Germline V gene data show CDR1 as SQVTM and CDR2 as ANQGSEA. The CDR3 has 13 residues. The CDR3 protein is CSVGGGGRYEQYF. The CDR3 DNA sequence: TGCAGCGTTGGGGGTGGGGGCCGGTACGAGCAGTACTTC.

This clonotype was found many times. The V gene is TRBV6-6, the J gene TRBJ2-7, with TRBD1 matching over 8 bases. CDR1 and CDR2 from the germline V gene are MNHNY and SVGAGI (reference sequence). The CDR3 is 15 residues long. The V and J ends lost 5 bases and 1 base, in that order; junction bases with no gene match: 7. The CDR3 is CASSPSGQGSYEQYF. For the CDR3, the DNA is TGTGCCAGCAGTCCCTCCGGACAGGGATCCTACGAGCAGTACTTC.

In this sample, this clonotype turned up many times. CDR3 DNA: TGTGCCAGTAGTACGCAACAACGTAGCAATCAGCCCCAGCATTTT. Amino acid sequence: CASSTQQRSNQPQHF. The genes are TRBV19 and TRBJ1-5; D is unclear. V was cut by 4 bases and J by 0 bases, with 10 bases left in between. The length of the CDR3 is 15 residues. Germline V lookup: CDR1 LNHDA, CDR2 SQIVND (reference sequence).

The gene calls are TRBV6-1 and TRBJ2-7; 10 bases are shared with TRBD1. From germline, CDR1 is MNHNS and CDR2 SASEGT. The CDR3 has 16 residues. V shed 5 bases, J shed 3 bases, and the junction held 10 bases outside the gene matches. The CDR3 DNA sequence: TGTGCCAGCAGTCATCCGGGACAGGGGTTAAACTACGAGCAGTACTTC. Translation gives CASSHPGQGLNYEQYF.

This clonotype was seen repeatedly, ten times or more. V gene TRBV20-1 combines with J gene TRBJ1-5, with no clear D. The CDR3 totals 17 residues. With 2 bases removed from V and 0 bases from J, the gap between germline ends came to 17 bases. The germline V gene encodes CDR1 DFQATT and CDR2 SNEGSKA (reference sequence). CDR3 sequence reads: CSARSPLGSGSNQPQHF. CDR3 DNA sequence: TGCAGTGCTAGATCCCCATTGGGAAGTGGTAGCAATCAGCCCCAGCATTTT.

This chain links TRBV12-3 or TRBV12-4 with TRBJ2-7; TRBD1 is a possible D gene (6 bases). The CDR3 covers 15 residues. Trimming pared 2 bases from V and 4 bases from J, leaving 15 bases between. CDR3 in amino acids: CASSLKQGHLYEQYF. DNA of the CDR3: TGTGCCAGCAGTTTAAAGCAGGGGCACCTATACGAGCAGTACTTC.

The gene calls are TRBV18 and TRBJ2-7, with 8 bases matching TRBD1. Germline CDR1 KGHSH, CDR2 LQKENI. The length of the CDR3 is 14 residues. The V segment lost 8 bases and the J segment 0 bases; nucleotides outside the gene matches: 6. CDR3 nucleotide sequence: TGTGCCAGCACGGACAGGGTTAGCTCCTACGAGCAGTACTTC. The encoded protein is CASTDRVSSYEQYF. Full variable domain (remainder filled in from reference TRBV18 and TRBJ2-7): NAGVMQNPRHLVRRRGQEARLRCSPMKGHSHVYWYRQLPEEGLKFMVYLQKENIIDESGMPKERFSAEFPKEGPSILRIQQVVRGDSAAYFCASTDRVSSYEQYFGPGTRLTVT.

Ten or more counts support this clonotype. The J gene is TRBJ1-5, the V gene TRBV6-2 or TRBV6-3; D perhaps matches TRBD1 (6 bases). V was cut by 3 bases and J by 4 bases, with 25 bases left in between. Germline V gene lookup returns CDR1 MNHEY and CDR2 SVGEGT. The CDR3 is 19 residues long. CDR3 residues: CASSYSGAAGFFRNQPQHF. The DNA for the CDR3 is TGTGCCAGCAGTTATTCAGGGGCCGCGGGCTTTTTTCGGAATCAGCCCCAGCATTTT.

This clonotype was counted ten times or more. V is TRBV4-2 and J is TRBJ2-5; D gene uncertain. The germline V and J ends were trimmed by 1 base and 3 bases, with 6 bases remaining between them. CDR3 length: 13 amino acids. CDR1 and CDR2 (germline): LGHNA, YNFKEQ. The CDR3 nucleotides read TGTGCCAGCAGCCAAGTCCTAGAAGAGACCCAGTACTTC. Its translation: CASSQVLEETQYF.

This CDR3 reads CASRQGAINTEAFF. The CDR3 region has the DNA TGTGCCAGCAGACAGGGCGCAATAAACACTGAAGCTTTCTTT. The chain joins TRBV6-1 to TRBJ1-1; tentative D call: TRBD1 (6 bases). The CDR3 runs to 14 residues. Deletions cut 6 bases from V and 2 bases from J, with 13 bases between. Per germline, CDR1 MNHNS and CDR2 SASEGT.

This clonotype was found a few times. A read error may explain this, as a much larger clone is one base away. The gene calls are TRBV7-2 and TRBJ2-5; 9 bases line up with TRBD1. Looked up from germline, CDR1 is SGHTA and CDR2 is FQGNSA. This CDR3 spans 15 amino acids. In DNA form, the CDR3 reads TGTGCCAGCAGCAGAACAGGGGGCCCCCGGGAGACCCAGGACTTC. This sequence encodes CASSRTGGPRETQDF.

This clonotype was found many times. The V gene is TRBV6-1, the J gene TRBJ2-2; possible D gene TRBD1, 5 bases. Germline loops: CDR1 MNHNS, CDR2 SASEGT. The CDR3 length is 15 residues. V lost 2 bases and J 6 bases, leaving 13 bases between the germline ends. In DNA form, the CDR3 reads TGTGCCAGCAGTGAAAACACGCTAGGGGCCGGGGAGCTGTTTTTT. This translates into CASSENTLGAGELFF.

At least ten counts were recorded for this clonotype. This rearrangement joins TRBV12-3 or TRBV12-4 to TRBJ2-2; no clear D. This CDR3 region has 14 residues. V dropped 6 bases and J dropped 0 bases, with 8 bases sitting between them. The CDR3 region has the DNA TGTGCCAGCAGCTCCATACCGAACACCGGGGAGCTGTTTTTT. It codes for CASSSIPNTGELFF.

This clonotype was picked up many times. The CDR3 loop reads CSARRGTPYEQYF. In DNA, the CDR3 is TGCAGTGCTAGGAGGGGGACCCCCTACGAGCAGTACTTC. The chain uses TRBV20-1 and TRBJ2-7, with D tentatively TRBD1 (6 bases). The CDR3 covers 13 residues. The germline V and J ends were trimmed by 3 bases and 2 bases, with 11 bases remaining between them. Germline loops: CDR1 DFQATT, CDR2 SNEGSKA (reference sequence).

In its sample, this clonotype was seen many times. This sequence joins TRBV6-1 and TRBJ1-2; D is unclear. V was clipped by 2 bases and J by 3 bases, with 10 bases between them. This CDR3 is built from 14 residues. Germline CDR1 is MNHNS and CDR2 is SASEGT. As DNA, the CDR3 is TGTGCCAGCAGTGAAATGGGGAGAGACTATGGCTACACCTTC. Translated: CASSEMGRDYGYTF.